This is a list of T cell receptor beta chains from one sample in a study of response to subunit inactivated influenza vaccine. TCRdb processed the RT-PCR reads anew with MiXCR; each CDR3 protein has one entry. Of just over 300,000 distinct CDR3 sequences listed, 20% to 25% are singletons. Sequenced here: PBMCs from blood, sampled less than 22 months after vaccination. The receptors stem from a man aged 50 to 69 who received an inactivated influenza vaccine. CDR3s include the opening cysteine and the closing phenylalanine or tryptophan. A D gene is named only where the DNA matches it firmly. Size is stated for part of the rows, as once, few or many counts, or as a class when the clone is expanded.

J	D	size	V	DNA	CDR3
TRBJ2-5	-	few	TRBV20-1	TGCAGTGCTAGAGCAAATGGGCAAGAGACCCAGTACTTC	CSARANGQETQYF
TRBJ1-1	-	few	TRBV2	TGTGCCAGCAGTGAAGTGGGGAACACTGAAGCTTTCTTT	CASSEVGNTEAFF
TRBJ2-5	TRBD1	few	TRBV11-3	TGTGCCAGCACCTGGACGAGACAGGGGGAAGAAGAGACCCAGTACTTC	CASTWTRQGEEETQYF
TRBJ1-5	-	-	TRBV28	TGTGCCAGCAGCCCCGCCTCGTCTGGAGAACAGCCCCAGCATTTT	CASSPASSGEQPQHF
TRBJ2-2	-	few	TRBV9	TGTGCCAGCAGCGTAGTTGGTAGCGGTACCGGGGAGCTGTTTTTT	CASSVVGSGTGELFF
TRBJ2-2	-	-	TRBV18	TGTGCCAGCTCAAAACAGGACCCCGGGGAGCTGTTTTTT	CASSKQDPGELFF
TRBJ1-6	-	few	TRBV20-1	TGCAGTGCTAGAGTGTCCGACCCGGGACACAATAATTCACCCCTCCACTTT	CSARVSDPGHNNSPLHF
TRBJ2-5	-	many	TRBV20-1	TGCAGTGCTAGAGTTGGACCCCCGGGGAGGGAGACCCAGTACTTC	CSARVGPPGRETQYF
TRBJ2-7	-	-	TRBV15	TGTGCCACCAGCAGGTTATTGGCGGGCTACGAGCAGTACTTC	CATSRLLAGYEQYF
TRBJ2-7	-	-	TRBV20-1	TGCAGTGCTCGGACACCGAGCTCCTACGAGCAGTACTTC	CSARTPSSYEQYF
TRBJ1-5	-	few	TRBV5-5	TGTGCCAGCCAGCCGAGTGTCGGGATGGGGTTACAGCCCCAGCATTTT	CASQPSVGMGLQPQHF
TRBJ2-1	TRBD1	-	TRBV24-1	TGTGCCACAACCGGGACAGGGAACAATGAGCAGTTCTTC	CATTGTGNNEQFF
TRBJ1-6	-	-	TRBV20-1	TGCAGTGCTCCCCCTGCCCCAGGTAGTTCACCCCTCCACTTT	CSAPPAPGSSPLHF
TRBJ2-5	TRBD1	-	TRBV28	TGTGCCAGCAGAAGGACAGGGTCGGAGACCCAGTACTTC	CASRRTGSETQYF
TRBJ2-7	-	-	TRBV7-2	TGTGCCAGCAGCTTAAAACAGGGACCCGAGCAGTACTTC	CASSLKQGPEQYF
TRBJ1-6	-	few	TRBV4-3	TGCGCCAGCAGACCACAGGGTGGATATAATTCACCCCTCCACTTT	CASRPQGGYNSPLHF
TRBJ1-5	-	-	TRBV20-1	TGCAGTGCTAGCCAGGGAGGCAATCAGCCCCAGCATTTT	CSASQGGNQPQHF
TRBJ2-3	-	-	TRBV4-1	TGCGCCAGCAGCCAAGTGGGACGGAAAGATACGCAGTATTTT	CASSQVGRKDTQYF
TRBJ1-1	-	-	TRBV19	TGTGCCAGTACCACCCGACAGTTTGAAGCTTTCTTT	CASTTRQFEAFF
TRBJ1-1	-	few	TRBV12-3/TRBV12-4	TGTGCCAGCAGTCCAATAGGGGGTCGGGGAATCACTGAAGCTTTCTTT	CASSPIGGRGITEAFF
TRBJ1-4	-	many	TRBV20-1	TGCAGTGCTAGAGATACCCTACAGGGAAGCAGGGAAAAACTGTTTTTT	CSARDTLQGSREKLFF
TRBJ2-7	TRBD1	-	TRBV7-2	TGTGCCAGCAGCTTAGCCGGGACAGAGATCTACGAGCAGTACTTC	CASSLAGTEIYEQYF
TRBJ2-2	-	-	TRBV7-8	TGTGCCAGCACCAGCGGCCCGAACACCGGGGAGCTGTTTTTT	CASTSGPNTGELFF
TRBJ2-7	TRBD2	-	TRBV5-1	TGCGCCAGCGGGGCTAGCGGGACCAACGAGCAGTACTTC	CASGASGTNEQYF
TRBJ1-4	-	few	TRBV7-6	TGTGCCAGCAGCTTAGTGCCCGACCAAGGGCGGAGGGGTGAAAAACTGTTTTTT	CASSLVPDQGRRGEKLFF
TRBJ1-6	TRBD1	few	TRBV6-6	TGTGCCAGCAGTTCCCGGGACAGGGGGTTTTCACCCCTCCACTTT	CASSSRDRGFSPLHF
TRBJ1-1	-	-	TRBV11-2	TGTGCCAGCAGCCAGGGGACGGGCACTGAAGCTTTCTTT	CASSQGTGTEAFF
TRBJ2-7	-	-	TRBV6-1	TGTGCCAGCAGACAAAACACGAACCGGCACGAGCAGTACTTC	CASRQNTNRHEQYF
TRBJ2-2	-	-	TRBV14	TGTGCCAGCAGCCAAGTGGGGGCAATCGGGGAGCTGTTTTTT	CASSQVGAIGELFF
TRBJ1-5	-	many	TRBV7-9	TGTGCCAGCAGCTTAGAGGGGGGCTCTCAGCCCCAGCATTTT	CASSLEGGSQPQHF
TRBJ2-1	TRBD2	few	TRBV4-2	TGTGCCAGCAGCCAAGAAAGCCTAGCGGCGCATGAGCAGTTCTTC	CASSQESLAAHEQFF
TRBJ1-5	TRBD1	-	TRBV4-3	TGCGCCAGCAGCCAGGACCGTGACAGGGCCCGTCAGCCCCAGCATTTT	CASSQDRDRARQPQHF
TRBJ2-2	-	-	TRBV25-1	TGTGCCAGCAGATCCCTTGGCACCGGGGAGCTGTTTTTT	CASRSLGTGELFF
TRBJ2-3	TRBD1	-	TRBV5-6	TGTGCCAGCAGCTTTTACAGGGGGCGCACAGATACGCAGTATTTT	CASSFYRGRTDTQYF
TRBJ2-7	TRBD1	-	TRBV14	TGTGCCAGCAGCCACGGACAGGGGGGTACCTACGAGCAGTACTTC	CASSHGQGGTYEQYF
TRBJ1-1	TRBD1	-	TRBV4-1	TGCGCCAGCAGCCAAGGGGGGCTAGGGACAGCAATCACTGAAGCTTTCTTT	CASSQGGLGTAITEAFF
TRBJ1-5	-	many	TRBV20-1	TGCAGTGCTAGTGTGGTGTCAGGGGCTTCTAGCAATCAGCCCCAGCATTTT	CSASVVSGASSNQPQHF
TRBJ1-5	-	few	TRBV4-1	TGCGCCAGCAGCCAAATAGGCCGAAGCGGGCAGCCCCAGCATTTT	CASSQIGRSGQPQHF
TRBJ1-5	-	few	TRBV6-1	TGTGCCAGCAGTGAATCAGGGGTCAATCAGCCCCAGCATTTT	CASSESGVNQPQHF
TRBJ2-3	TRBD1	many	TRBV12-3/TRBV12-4	TGTGCCAGCAGCATCGGACAGGGGGCTTATACGCAGTATTTT	CASSIGQGAYTQYF
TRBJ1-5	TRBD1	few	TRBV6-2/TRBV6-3	TGTGCCAGCACCCGGACAGGACAGGCGGGTCAGCCCCAGCATTTT	CASTRTGQAGQPQHF
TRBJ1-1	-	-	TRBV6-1	TGTGCCAGCAGCCACGTACAGGGGAACACTGAAGCTTTCTTT	CASSHVQGNTEAFF
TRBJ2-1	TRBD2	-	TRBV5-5	TGTGCCAGCAGCTCCGCCAAGCGGGGGAGCTCCTACAATGAGCAGTTCTTC	CASSSAKRGSSYNEQFF
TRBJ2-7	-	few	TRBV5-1	TGCGCCAGCAGCTTAGGGACAAACTCCTACGAGCAGTACTTC	CASSLGTNSYEQYF
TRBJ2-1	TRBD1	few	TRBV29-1	TGCAGCGTTGACGCGACAGGGAGCGGTCCCAGCTCCTACAATGAGCAGTTCTTC	CSVDATGSGPSSYNEQFF
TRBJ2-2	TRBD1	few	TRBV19	TGTGCCAGTAGAAAGCAGGGGGAATACACCGGGGAGCTGTTTTTT	CASRKQGEYTGELFF
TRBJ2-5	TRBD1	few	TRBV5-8	TGTGCCAGCAGCACCGGGACAGGGTTTGCCCAAGAGACCCAGTACTTC	CASSTGTGFAQETQYF
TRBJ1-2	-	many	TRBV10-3	TGTGCCATCAGTGAGTTGAACGGACCCGGGGGCTACACCTTC	CAISELNGPGGYTF
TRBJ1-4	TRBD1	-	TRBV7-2	TGTGCCAGCAGCTCGCAGGGGGGAGAGGGAAAACTGTTTTTT	CASSSQGGEGKLFF
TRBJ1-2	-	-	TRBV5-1	TGCGCCAGCAGCCCCTGGGGTGCCAGCCAACACACCTATGGCTACACCTTC	CASSPWGASQHTYGYTF
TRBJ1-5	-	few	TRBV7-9	TGTGCCAGCAGCGCAGCATCCGGGCCCCCCTTAAGGGAGCCCCAGCATTTT	CASSAASGPPLREPQHF
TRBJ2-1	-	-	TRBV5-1	TGCGCCAGCAGCTTGGGGACAGTTTACAATGAGCAGTTCTTC	CASSLGTVYNEQFF